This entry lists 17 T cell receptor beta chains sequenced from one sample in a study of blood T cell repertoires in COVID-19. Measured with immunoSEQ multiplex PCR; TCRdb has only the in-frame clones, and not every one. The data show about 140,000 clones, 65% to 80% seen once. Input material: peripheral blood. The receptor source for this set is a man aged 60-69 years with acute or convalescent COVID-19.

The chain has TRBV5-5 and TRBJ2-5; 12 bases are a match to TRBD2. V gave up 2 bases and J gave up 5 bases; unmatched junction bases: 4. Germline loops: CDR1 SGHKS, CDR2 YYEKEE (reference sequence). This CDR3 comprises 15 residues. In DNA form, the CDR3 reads TGTGCCAGCAGCTTTACTAGCGGGAGGCCGGAGACCCAGTACTTC. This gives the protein CASSFTSGRPETQYF.

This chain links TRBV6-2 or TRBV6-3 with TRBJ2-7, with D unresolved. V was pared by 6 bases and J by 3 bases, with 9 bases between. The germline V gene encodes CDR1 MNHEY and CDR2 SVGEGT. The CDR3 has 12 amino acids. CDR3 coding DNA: TGTGCCAGCAGCCTGGTGAGCTACGAGCAGTACTTC. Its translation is CASSLVSYEQYF.

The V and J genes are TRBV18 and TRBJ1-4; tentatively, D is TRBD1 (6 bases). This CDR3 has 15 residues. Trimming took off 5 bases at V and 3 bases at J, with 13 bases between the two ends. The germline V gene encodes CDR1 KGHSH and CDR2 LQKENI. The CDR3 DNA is TGTGCCAGCTCAACTCGACAGGTTTCTAATGAAAAACTGTTTTTT. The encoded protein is CASSTRQVSNEKLFF.

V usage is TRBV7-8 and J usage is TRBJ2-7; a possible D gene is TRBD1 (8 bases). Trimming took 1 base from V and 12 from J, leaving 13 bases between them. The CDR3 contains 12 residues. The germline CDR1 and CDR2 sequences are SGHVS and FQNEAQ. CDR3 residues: CASSLDRGEGYF. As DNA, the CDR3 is TGTGCCAGCAGCTTAGACAGGGGGGAGGGGTACTTC.

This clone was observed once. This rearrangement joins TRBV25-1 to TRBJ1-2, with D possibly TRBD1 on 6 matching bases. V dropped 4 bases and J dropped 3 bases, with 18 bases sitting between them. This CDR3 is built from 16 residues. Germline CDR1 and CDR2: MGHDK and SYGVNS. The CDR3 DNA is TGTGCCAGCAGTGGGAGGACCCAGCGGGGGCACTATGGCTACACCTTC. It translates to CASSGRTQRGHYGYTF.

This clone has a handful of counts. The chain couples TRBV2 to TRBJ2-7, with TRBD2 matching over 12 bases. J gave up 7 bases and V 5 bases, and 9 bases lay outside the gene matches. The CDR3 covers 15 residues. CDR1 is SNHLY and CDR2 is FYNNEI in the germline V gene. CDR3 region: CASSFGTSGLGEQYF. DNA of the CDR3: TGTGCCAGCAGTTTTGGGACTAGCGGGCTGGGGGAGCAGTACTTC.

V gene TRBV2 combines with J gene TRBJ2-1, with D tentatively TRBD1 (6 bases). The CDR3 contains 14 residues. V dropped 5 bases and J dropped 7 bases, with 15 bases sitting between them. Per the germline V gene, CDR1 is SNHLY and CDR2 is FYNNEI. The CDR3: CASSTDRVRNEQFF. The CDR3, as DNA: TGTGCCAGCAGTACGGACAGAGTACGAAATGAGCAGTTCTTC.

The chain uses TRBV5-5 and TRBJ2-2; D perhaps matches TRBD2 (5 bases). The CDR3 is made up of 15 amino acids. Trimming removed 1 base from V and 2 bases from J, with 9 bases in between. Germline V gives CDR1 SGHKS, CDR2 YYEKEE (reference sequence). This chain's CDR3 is CASSLRGVNTGELFF. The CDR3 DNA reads TGTGCCAGCAGCTTGCGGGGAGTCAACACCGGGGAGCTGTTTTTT.

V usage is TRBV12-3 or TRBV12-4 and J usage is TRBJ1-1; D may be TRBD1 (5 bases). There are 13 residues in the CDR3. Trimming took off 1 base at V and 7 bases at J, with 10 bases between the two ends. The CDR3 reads CASSLGDSFEAFF. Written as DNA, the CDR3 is TGTGCCAGCAGTTTAGGTGACAGCTTTGAAGCTTTCTTT.

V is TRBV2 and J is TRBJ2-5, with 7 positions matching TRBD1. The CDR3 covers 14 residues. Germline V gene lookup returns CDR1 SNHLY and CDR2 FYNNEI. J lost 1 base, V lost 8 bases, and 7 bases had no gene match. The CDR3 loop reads CASLNRDSQETQYF. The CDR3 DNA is TGTGCCAGCTTAAACCGGGACAGCCAAGAGACCCAGTACTTC.

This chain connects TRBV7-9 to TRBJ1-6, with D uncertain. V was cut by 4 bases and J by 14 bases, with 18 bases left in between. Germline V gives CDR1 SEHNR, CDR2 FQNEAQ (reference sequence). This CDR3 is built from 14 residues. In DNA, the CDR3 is TGTGCCAGCAGCTCCGAAGCAGGCTCGGGGACCCTCCACTTT. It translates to CASSSEAGSGTLHF.

This CDR3 reads CASRRGGSSYEQYF. In nucleotides, the CDR3 is TGTGCCAGCAGGAGGGGCGGGAGCTCCTACGAGCAGTACTTC. The chain employs TRBV28 and TRBJ2-7, with TRBD2 identical over 7 bases. The CDR3 totals 14 residues. The germline V gene encodes CDR1 MDHEN and CDR2 SYDVKM. The ends lost 6 bases at V and 0 bases at J; junction bases unmatched: 5. Together with reference TRBV28 and TRBJ2-7, the CDR3 gives the full variable domain: DVKVTQSSRYLVKRTGEKVFLECVQDMDHENMFWYRQDPGLGLRLIYFSYDVKMKEKGDIPEGYSVSREKKERFSLILESASTNQTSMYLCASRRGGSSYEQYFGPGTRLTVT.

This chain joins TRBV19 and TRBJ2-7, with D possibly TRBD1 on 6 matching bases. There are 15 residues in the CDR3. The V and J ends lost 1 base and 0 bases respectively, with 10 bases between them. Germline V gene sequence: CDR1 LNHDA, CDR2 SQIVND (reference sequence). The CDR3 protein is CASSIGAGASYEQYF. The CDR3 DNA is TGTGCCAGTAGTATAGGGGCAGGGGCCTCCTACGAGCAGTACTTC.

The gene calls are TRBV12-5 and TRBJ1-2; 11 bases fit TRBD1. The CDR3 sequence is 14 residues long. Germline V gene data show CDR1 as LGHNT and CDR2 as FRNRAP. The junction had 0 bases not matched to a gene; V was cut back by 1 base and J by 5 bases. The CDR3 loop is CASGLGDRGYGYTF. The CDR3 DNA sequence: TGTGCTAGTGGTTTGGGGGACAGGGGGTATGGCTACACCTTC.

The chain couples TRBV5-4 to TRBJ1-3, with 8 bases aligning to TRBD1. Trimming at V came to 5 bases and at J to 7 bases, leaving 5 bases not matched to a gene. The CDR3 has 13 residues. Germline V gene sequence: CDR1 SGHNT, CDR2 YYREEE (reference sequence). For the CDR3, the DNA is TGTGCCAGCAGTCGGACAGGGATGAACACCATATATTTT. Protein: CASSRTGMNTIYF.

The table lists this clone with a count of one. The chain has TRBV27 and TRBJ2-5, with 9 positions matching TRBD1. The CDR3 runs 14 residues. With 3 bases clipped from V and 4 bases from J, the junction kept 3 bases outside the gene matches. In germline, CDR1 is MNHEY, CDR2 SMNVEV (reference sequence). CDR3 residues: CASSLGQGVETQYF. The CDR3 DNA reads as TGTGCCAGCAGTTTGGGACAGGGTGTAGAGACCCAGTACTTC.

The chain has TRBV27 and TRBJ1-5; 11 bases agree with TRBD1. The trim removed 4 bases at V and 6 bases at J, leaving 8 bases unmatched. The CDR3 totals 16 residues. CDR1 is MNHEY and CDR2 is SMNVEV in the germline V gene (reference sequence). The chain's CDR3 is CASSSGQGGALQPQHF. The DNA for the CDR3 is TGTGCCAGCAGTTCGGGACAGGGGGGAGCCCTTCAGCCCCAGCATTTT.